What follows are 24 T cell receptor beta chains derived from one specimen sequenced in a study of blood T cells in healthy people across ages. A second 7 to 11 cycle PCR used barcoded and J-beta primers. TCRdb re-analysed the 5' RACE reads in MiXCR, keeping a single row per CDR3 protein. This table has over a million distinct CDR3 sequences, approximately 43% appearing once. Input material: blood. All receptors come from a young woman in good health.

V is TRBV7-9 and J is TRBJ2-1; maybe TRBD2 (8 bases). Trimming took 6 bases from V and 3 from J, leaving 18 bases between them. The CDR3 loop spans 16 amino acids. Germline V gene data show CDR1 as SEHNR and CDR2 as FQNEAQ (reference sequence). CDR3 region: CASSLTGRGDYNEQFF. The CDR3, as DNA: TGTGCCAGCAGTTTGACAGGGCGGGGGGACTACAATGAGCAGTTCTTC. The complete variable domain, with remaining parts taken from reference TRBV7-9 and TRBJ2-1, reads DTGVSQNPRHKITKRGQNVTFRCDPISEHNRLYWYRQTLGQGPEFLTYFQNEAQLEKSRLLSDRFSAERPKGSFSTLEIQRTEQGDSAMYLCASSLTGRGDYNEQFFGPGTRLTVL.

J is TRBJ2-5 and V is TRBV15; the D is unclear. Trimming stripped 4 bases from V and 1 base from J, with 4 bases between. The CDR3 sequence is 12 residues long. The V gene's germline CDR1 is LNHNV and CDR2 YYDKDF (reference sequence). Written as DNA, the CDR3 is TGTGCCACCAGCACAACCCAAGAGACCCAGTACTTC. Its translation: CATSTTQETQYF.

The V and J genes are TRBV7-2 and TRBJ2-5; 7 bases match TRBD2. The trim removed 1 base at V and 11 bases at J, leaving 13 bases unmatched. Germline V lookup: CDR1 SGHTA, CDR2 FQGNSA. The CDR3 runs to 15 residues. The CDR3 region has the DNA TGTGCCAGCAGCTTAGGAATGAGGGCGGGGGATGAGCAGTACTTC. Its protein product is CASSLGMRAGDEQYF. Based on the CDR3 plus reference TRBV7-2 and TRBJ2-5, the full variable domain is GAGVSQSPSNKVTEKGKDVELRCDPISGHTALYWYRQSLGQGLEFLIYFQGNSAPDKSGLPSDRFSAERTGGSVSTLTIQRTQQEDSAVYLCASSLGMRAGDEQYFGPGTRLLVL.

Remarks on this clonotype: At one end, the junction sequence differs from germline, possibly due to a read error. This chain joins TRBV6-5 and TRBJ2-7, with a possible D match to TRBD1 (5 bases). The germline CDR1 and CDR2 sequences are MNHEY and SVGAGI. The CDR3 is 16 amino acids. The CDR3 sequence is CAGSYRPTVGSYEQYF. The CDR3 DNA reads as TGTGCCGGCAGTTACAGGCCTACAGTGGGATCCTACGAGCAGTACTTC.

This chain links TRBV12-5 with TRBJ2-4; 9 bases agree with TRBD2. CDR3 length: 15 residues. In germline, CDR1 is LGHNT, CDR2 FRNRAP. Trimming removed 5 bases from V and 4 bases from J; junction bases left unmatched: 6. CDR3 amino acids: CASGLGAGGKNIQYF. Written as DNA, the CDR3 is TGTGCTAGTGGTCTCGGGGCGGGGGGGAAAAACATTCAGTACTTC.

This chain links TRBV29-1 with TRBJ2-1; D is undetermined. V lost 7 bases to trimming and J lost 9 bases, with 19 bases between them. The germline gives CDR1 SQVTM, CDR2 ANQGSEA. The CDR3 covers 13 residues. The CDR3 is CSAARLLLGEQFF. The CDR3 region has the DNA TGCAGCGCCGCGCGGCTATTACTCGGTGAGCAGTTCTTC.

The chain employs TRBV5-1 and TRBJ2-1; 8 bases map to TRBD2. The CDR3 consists of 14 residues. V lost 5 bases, J lost 7 bases, and 8 bases stayed unmatched. Germline loops: CDR1 SGHRS, CDR2 YFSETQ. CDR3 DNA: TGCGCCAGCAGAAATGCTAGCGGGTGGAATGAGCAGTTCTTC. Amino acids: CASRNASGWNEQFF.

The V and J genes are TRBV28 and TRBJ1-2, with 7 bases identical to TRBD1. Looked up from germline, CDR1 is MDHEN and CDR2 is SYDVKM. V lost 1 base and J lost 8; bases outside the gene matches: 10. The CDR3 is 15 amino acids. CDR3 in DNA: TGTGCCAGCAGTTTATTTCGTAAGGGGGCGCGAGGCTACACCTTC. Protein product: CASSLFRKGARGYTF.

The rearrangement uses TRBV10-3 and TRBJ2-5; D gene uncertain. The germline gives CDR1 ENHRY, CDR2 SYGVKD. Trimming left V 4 bases short and J 1 base short, with 7 bases between. This CDR3 has 13 residues. The CDR3 region has the DNA TGTGCCATCAGTGTTCAGCCCCAAGAGACCCAGTACTTC. Its translation: CAISVQPQETQYF.

The chain uses TRBV7-9 and TRBJ2-1; 15 bases line up with TRBD2. The CDR3 is 14 amino acids. Germline V gene sequence: CDR1 SEHNR, CDR2 FQNEAQ (reference sequence). Trimming took 8 bases from V and 9 from J; bases not matched to a gene: 5. The CDR3 region has the DNA TGTGCCAGCGTTACGGGACTAGCGGGAGGTGAGCAGTTCTTC. This sequence encodes CASVTGLAGGEQFF.

The table lists this clonotype with a count of one. The CDR3 loop reads CASSYGDKLYEQFF. The CDR3 DNA sequence: TGTGCCAGCAGTTACGGGGACAAGTTGTACGAGCAGTTCTTC. The chain carries TRBV6-5 and TRBJ2-1, with D perhaps TRBD1 (6 bases). CDR1 MNHEY and CDR2 SVGAGI come from the germline V gene. This CDR3 contains 14 residues. The V end lost 2 bases, the J end lost 10 bases, and 15 bases lay between the germline ends.

The V and J genes are TRBV20-1 and TRBJ2-7; D is undetermined. With 0 bases removed from V and 1 base from J, the gap between germline ends came to 10 bases. Per the germline V gene, CDR1 is DFQATT and CDR2 is SNEGSKA (reference sequence). CDR3 size: 14 residues. The CDR3 DNA is TGCAGTGCTAGAGATAGGGTACCATCCTACGAGCAGTACTTC. It codes for CSARDRVPSYEQYF.

This chain's CDR3 is CAISEGFFNQPQHF. CDR3 bases: TGTGCCATCAGTGAGGGTTTCTTCAATCAGCCCCAGCATTTT. The genes are TRBV10-3 and TRBJ1-5; D remains ambiguous. The germline V gene encodes CDR1 ENHRY and CDR2 SYGVKD. This CDR3 is 14 amino acids long. Trimming left V 2 bases short and J 3 bases short, with 8 bases between.

The chain has TRBV4-3 and TRBJ2-1; 7 nucleotides line up with TRBD1. V was clipped by 0 bases and J by 10 bases; unmatched bases: 12. In germline, CDR1 is LGHNA, CDR2 YSLEER. CDR3 size: 16 residues. The CDR3 region is CASSQDGQGVRNEQFF. The CDR3 region has the DNA TGCGCCAGCAGCCAAGATGGTCAGGGGGTAAGGAACGAGCAGTTCTTC.

The chain has TRBV29-1 and TRBJ1-2, with 8 bases matching TRBD1. The CDR3 spans 12 residues. Germline V gene lookup returns CDR1 SQVTM and CDR2 ANQGSEA. The V and J ends lost 6 bases and 5 bases, in that order; junction bases with no gene match: 5. CDR3 coding DNA: TGCAGCGTGGACAGGGAAATTTATGGCTACACCTTC. Its translation is CSVDREIYGYTF.

This chain links TRBV20-1 with TRBJ1-5; D uncertain. In germline, CDR1 is DFQATT, CDR2 SNEGSKA (reference sequence). V was cut by 3 bases and J by 0 bases, with 9 bases left in between. CDR3 size: 14 residues. CDR3 coding DNA: TGCAGTGCTAGGGGTGGATATAGCAATCAGCCCCAGCATTTT. It yields the protein CSARGGYSNQPQHF.

The V and J genes are TRBV5-6 and TRBJ1-5; 7 bases match TRBD1. CDR3 length: 14 residues. J was trimmed by 3 bases and V by 4 bases; bases with no gene match: 4. CDR1 and CDR2 from the germline V gene are SGHDT and YYEEEE. CDR3 protein: CASSMGQLNQPQHF. CDR3 in DNA: TGTGCCAGCAGCATGGGACAGCTCAATCAGCCCCAGCATTTT.

The chain couples TRBV7-2 to TRBJ2-1, with 7 bases lining up with TRBD1. The CDR3 is 19 residues long. Germline CDR1 reads SGHTA; CDR2 reads FQGNSA. The trim removed 5 bases at V and 1 base at J, leaving 17 bases unmatched. The CDR3 coding sequence is TGTGCCAGCAGCGCGAGCGGCCTTTTGTTCAGGGGGTCCTACAATGAGCAGTTCTTC. Translation gives CASSASGLLFRGSYNEQFF.

This clonotype was counted only a few times. The rearrangement joins TRBV4-3 to TRBJ2-5; D is possibly TRBD2 (6 bases). CDR1 and CDR2 (germline): LGHNA, YSLEER. The CDR3 extends over 17 amino acids. Trimming removed 0 bases at V and 1 base at J, with 15 bases between. The CDR3 reads CASSQDSVGGAQETQYF. The DNA of the CDR3 is TGCGCCAGCAGCCAAGATAGCGTCGGGGGAGCCCAAGAGACCCAGTACTTC.

This clonotype was counted only a few times. The chain recombines TRBV18 with TRBJ1-1, with D tentatively TRBD1 (6 bases). V shed 0 bases and J shed 6 bases, with 17 bases lying between them. Germline V gene sequence: CDR1 KGHSH, CDR2 LQKENI. The CDR3 is made up of 16 amino acids. This CDR3 reads CASSPPGGRVFPEAFF. The DNA of the CDR3 is TGTGCCAGCTCACCACCGGGGGGGCGCGTTTTCCCTGAAGCTTTCTTT.

This rearrangement joins TRBV20-1 to TRBJ2-3; 11 nucleotides align to TRBD2. This CDR3 contains 15 residues. In germline, CDR1 is DFQATT, CDR2 SNEGSKA (reference sequence). The ends lost 2 bases at V and 6 bases at J; junction bases unmatched: 7. DNA of the CDR3: TGCAGTGCTAGAAGTCCCGGGACTAGCGGCGATACGCAGTATTTT. It specifies CSARSPGTSGDTQYF.

On this clonotype: Given a much more abundant clone one base away, this may be a read error. The chain links TRBV10-3 to TRBJ2-7; no clear D. Germline V gives CDR1 ENHRY, CDR2 SYGVKD. V dropped 2 bases and J dropped 0 bases, with 8 bases sitting between them. CDR3 length: 14 residues. The CDR3 DNA follows: TGTGCCATCAGTGAGAGGCCCAACTCCTACGAGCAGTACTTC. Amino acid sequence: CAISERPNSYEQYF.

The chain is built from TRBV6-6 and TRBJ1-5; D might be TRBD1 (6 bases). This CDR3 is 12 amino acids long. Germline V lookup: CDR1 MNHNY, CDR2 SVGAGI (reference sequence). The germline V and J ends were trimmed by 8 bases and 7 bases, with 12 bases remaining between them. The CDR3 spells CASGTSAQPQHF. CDR3 coding DNA: TGTGCCAGCGGGACATCAGCCCAGCCCCAGCATTTT.

This clonotype has just a few counts. The gene calls are TRBV7-9 and TRBJ1-2, with D possibly TRBD1 on 5 matching bases. The germline V and J ends were trimmed by 1 base and 8 bases, with 14 bases remaining between them. Per the germline V gene, CDR1 is SEHNR and CDR2 is FQNEAQ (reference sequence). The CDR3 spans 14 residues. CDR3 protein: CASSLVGRVEGYTF. The CDR3 bases are TGTGCCAGCAGCTTAGTGGGCAGGGTTGAGGGCTACACCTTC.